These 30 T cell receptor beta chains were sequenced from one sample in a study of blood T cell repertoires in COVID-19. The table came from immunoSEQ multiplex PCR; TCRdb's copy has only in-frame clones and leaves some out. The table lists around 260,000 clones, approximately 89% of them singletons. The sequencing sample was made of peripheral blood. These receptors were collected from a man aged 40-49 years who had recovered from COVID-19.

The chain has TRBV2 and TRBJ1-1; TRBD1 matches 7 bases. This CDR3 has 14 amino acids. Looked up from germline, CDR1 is SNHLY and CDR2 is FYNNEI. Trimming took 7 bases from V and 1 from J; bases not matched to a gene: 6. CDR3: CASNLQGTNTEAFF. The CDR3 DNA reads TGTGCCAGCAACCTACAGGGGACGAACACTGAAGCTTTCTTT.

The V gene is TRBV15, the J gene TRBJ2-3; 9 bases match TRBD1. Trimming removed 2 bases from V and 4 bases from J; junction bases left unmatched: 7. The CDR3 extends over 16 amino acids. CDR1 and CDR2 from the germline V gene are LNHNV and YYDKDF (reference sequence). CDR3 DNA sequence: TGTGCCACCAGCAGAAAGGGGGACAGGGTTCCAGATACGCAGTATTTT. This gives the protein CATSRKGDRVPDTQYF.

This rearrangement joins TRBV6-6 to TRBJ2-3, with 14 bases aligning to TRBD2. After removal of 6 bases from V and 4 bases from J, the junction contained 6 bases not matched to a gene. CDR1 MNHNY and CDR2 SVGAGI come from the germline V gene (reference sequence). The CDR3 runs to 16 residues. The CDR3 bases are TGTGCCAGCAGCCAGGGACTAGCGGGGGTTGCAGATACGCAGTATTTT. This codes for CASSQGLAGVADTQYF.

In its sample, this clone was seen once. This rearrangement joins TRBV6-2 or TRBV6-3 to TRBJ2-7, with 10 positions matching TRBD2. CDR1 is MNHEY and CDR2 is SVGEGT in the germline V gene. The V segment lost 5 bases and the J segment 1 base; nucleotides outside the gene matches: 8. The length of the CDR3 is 16 residues. CDR3 bases: TGTGCCAGCAGTAAATTAGCGGGAGGTACTTCCTACGAGCAGTACTTC. It translates to CASSKLAGGTSYEQYF.

The chain is built from TRBV11-2 and TRBJ2-7, with D unclear. Trimming removed 4 bases at V and 2 bases at J, with 12 bases between. The length of the CDR3 is 14 residues. Germline V gives CDR1 SGHAT, CDR2 FQNNGV. The CDR3 sequence: CASSSLDTTYEQYF. CDR3 in DNA: TGTGCCAGCAGCTCCTTAGACACGACCTACGAGCAGTACTTC.

This chain connects TRBV5-5 to TRBJ2-7, with unresolved D. The CDR3 is 14 amino acids. Germline CDR1 reads SGHKS; CDR2 reads YYEKEE (reference sequence). Trimming took 0 bases from V and 3 from J, leaving 10 bases between them. This CDR3 reads CASSLASTNYEQYF. For the CDR3, the DNA is TGTGCCAGCAGCTTGGCCTCAACTAACTACGAGCAGTACTTC.

This rearrangement joins TRBV9 to TRBJ2-7; no clear D. The CDR3 contains 14 residues. The V gene's germline CDR1 is SGDLS and CDR2 YYNGEE. The V end lost 0 bases, the J end lost 2 bases, and 9 bases lay between the germline ends. The CDR3 sequence: CASSVDLIAYEQYF. The CDR3 nucleotides read TGTGCCAGCAGCGTAGACCTAATCGCCTACGAGCAGTACTTC.

Only a few counts were recorded for this clone. The chain links TRBV7-9 to TRBJ2-7; the D is unclear. CDR3 size: 11 residues. Trimming took 4 bases from V and 5 from J, leaving 6 bases between them. Germline values: CDR1 SEHNR, CDR2 FQNEAQ (reference sequence). CDR3 in amino acids: CASSYSNEQYF. The CDR3 DNA is TGTGCCAGCAGCTACTCTAACGAGCAGTACTTC. The whole variable domain, filled in from reference TRBV7-9 and TRBJ2-7, reads DTGVSQNPRHKITKRGQNVTFRCDPISEHNRLYWYRQTLGQGPEFLTYFQNEAQLEKSRLLSDRFSAERPKGSFSTLEIQRTEQGDSAMYLCASSYSNEQYFGPGTRLTVT.

The chain is built from TRBV5-1 and TRBJ1-6; 8 bases fit TRBD1. The CDR3 totals 14 residues. After removal of 4 bases from V and 8 bases from J, the junction contained 5 bases not matched to a gene. CDR1 is SGHRS, CDR2 YFSETQ, per germline. CDR3 sequence: CASSTGGVDSPLHF. The CDR3 DNA reads as TGCGCCAGCAGCACAGGGGGGGTTGATTCACCCCTCCACTTT.

The chain uses TRBV5-4 and TRBJ1-4; D unclear. V was pared by 0 bases and J by 1 base, with 4 bases between. There are 14 residues in the CDR3. Per germline, CDR1 SGHNT and CDR2 YYREEE (reference sequence). The CDR3 protein is CASSLGRTNEKLFF. The CDR3 DNA sequence: TGTGCCAGCAGCTTGGGGAGAACTAATGAAAAACTGTTTTTT.

The J gene is TRBJ2-1, the V gene TRBV2; TRBD2 matches 14 bases. Looked up from germline, CDR1 is SNHLY and CDR2 is FYNNEI. V lost 7 bases and J lost 8; bases outside the gene matches: 4. The CDR3 has 14 residues. The CDR3 DNA reads as TGTGCCAGCAACAGACTAGCGGGAGGGGATGAGCAGTTCTTC. This sequence encodes CASNRLAGGDEQFF.

To note about this clone: The junction differs from germline at one of its ends, possibly a read error. This rearrangement joins TRBV12-3 or TRBV12-4 to TRBJ2-1; the D gene is possibly TRBD1 (6 bases). The CDR3 loop spans 12 amino acids. The CDR3 protein is CASSPWGPPELF. The CDR3 DNA reads as TGTGCCAGCAGCCCCTGGGGGCCACCCGAACTCTTC.

Of note for this clone: The junction shows a germline mismatch at one end, possibly a read error. The gene calls are TRBV6-1 and TRBJ2-1; D perhaps matches TRBD1 (6 bases). The CDR3 spans 16 residues. The germline CDR1 and CDR2 sequences are MNHNS and SASEGT. The CDR3 DNA is TGTGCCAGCAGGGAAGCACAGGGAAGGTCCTACAATGAGCAGTTCTTC. Residues: CASREAQGRSYNEQFF.

The V call is TRBV3-1 (or the pseudogene TRBV3-2), the J call TRBJ2-5; D gene uncertain. Trimming took off 2 bases at V and 5 bases at J, with 15 bases between the two ends. CDR3 length: 15 residues. Per germline, CDR1 LGHDT and CDR2 YNNKEL (reference sequence). The CDR3 spells CASSQPTGSWETQYF. DNA for the CDR3: TGTGCCAGCAGCCAACCTACCGGGTCGTGGGAGACCCAGTACTTC.

This chain connects TRBV3-1 (or the pseudogene TRBV3-2) to TRBJ1-6; D unresolved. The ends were cut back, 1 base at V and 7 bases at J, with 17 bases in the middle. CDR3 length: 17 residues. Germline CDR1 and CDR2: LGHDT and YNNKEL (reference sequence). The CDR3 nucleotides read TGTGCCAGCAGCCAAGCCCACAGCCTCTTGTGGAATTCACCCCTCCACTTT. Its protein product is CASSQAHSLLWNSPLHF.

This clone was counted a single time. This chain links TRBV9 with TRBJ2-2; 9 nucleotides line up with TRBD2. Germline values: CDR1 SGDLS, CDR2 YYNGEE. The CDR3 contains 15 residues. V dropped 3 bases and J dropped 5; count of bases not matched to a gene: 5. The CDR3 spells CASSGGLARTGELFF. The DNA for the CDR3 is TGTGCCAGCAGCGGAGGACTAGCGAGGACCGGGGAGCTGTTTTTT.

The J gene is TRBJ1-2, the V gene TRBV27; D possibly corresponds to TRBD1 (5 bases). Germline CDR1 is MNHEY and CDR2 is SMNVEV (reference sequence). The CDR3 consists of 14 residues. Trimming stripped 5 bases from V and 4 bases from J, with 14 bases between. The CDR3 protein is CASSASGGTYGYTF. The CDR3 DNA reads as TGTGCCAGCAGTGCCTCCGGGGGGACCTATGGCTACACCTTC.

The V call is TRBV11-2, the J call TRBJ1-2; D call uncertain. The CDR3 is made up of 12 amino acids. Trimming took 5 bases from V and 4 from J, leaving 8 bases between them. Per the germline V gene, CDR1 is SGHAT and CDR2 is FQNNGV. CDR3 region: CASSPQSYGYTF. The CDR3 DNA sequence: TGTGCCAGCAGCCCGCAGTCCTATGGCTACACCTTC. Together with reference TRBV11-2 and TRBJ1-2, the CDR3 gives the full variable domain: EAGVAQSPRYKIIEKRQSVAFWCNPISGHATLYWYQQILGQGPKLLIQFQNNGVVDDSQLPKDRFSAERLKGVDSTLKIQPAKLEDSAVYLCASSPQSYGYTFGSGTRLTVV.

A single count supports this clone. The CDR3 coding sequence is TGTGCCAGTAGTCTCCAGGGTGGGATTGAGCAGTTCTTC. This translates into CASSLQGGIEQFF. The V gene is TRBV19, the J gene TRBJ2-1; D is perhaps TRBD1 (5 bases). Germline CDR1 LNHDA, CDR2 SQIVND (reference sequence). The CDR3 is made up of 13 amino acids. The V end was cut by 5 bases, the J end by 9 bases, with 14 bases between.

The rearrangement links TRBV18 to TRBJ2-1; 9 positions agree with TRBD1. The CDR3 runs to 16 residues. Germline assignment: CDR1 KGHSH and CDR2 LQKENI. After removal of 4 bases from V and 8 bases from J, the junction contained 12 bases not matched to a gene. The CDR3, as DNA: TGTGCCAGCTCACTAATTCCGGGACAGGGCTTACATGAGCAGTTCTTC. Amino acids: CASSLIPGQGLHEQFF.

This clone was detected a few times. The chain uses TRBV19 and TRBJ2-3; the match to TRBD2 covers 9 bases. The V gene's germline CDR1 is LNHDA and CDR2 SQIVND (reference sequence). The CDR3 runs to 16 residues. Unmatched junction bases numbered 8, after V lost 5 bases and J lost 2 bases. CDR3 in DNA: TGTGCCAGTAGTTTCATAGCGGGGGCCCTCACAGATACGCAGTATTTT. Its protein is CASSFIAGALTDTQYF.

This chain connects TRBV7-2 to TRBJ1-2, with no clear D. Trimming stripped 5 bases from V and 5 bases from J, with 18 bases between. The CDR3 runs to 15 residues. Germline V gene data show CDR1 as SGHTA and CDR2 as FQGNSA. The CDR3 DNA is TGTGCCAGCAGCCCCGGACTACCTTACCTTTATGGCTACACCTTC. Protein product: CASSPGLPYLYGYTF.

V gene TRBV13 combines with J gene TRBJ2-5; 8 nucleotides agree with TRBD1. J was trimmed by 9 bases and V by 5 bases; bases with no gene match: 17. The CDR3 covers 16 residues. Germline loops: CDR1 PRHDT, CDR2 FYEKMQ (reference sequence). The chain's CDR3 is CASSLWTGRQKASQYF. CDR3 nucleotide sequence: TGTGCCAGCAGCCTTTGGACAGGGAGGCAAAAGGCGTCCCAGTACTTC.

The gene calls are TRBV9 and TRBJ2-2; D is undetermined. V dropped 4 bases and J dropped 4 bases, with 11 bases sitting between them. The length of the CDR3 is 14 residues. Germline CDR1 is SGDLS and CDR2 is YYNGEE. The CDR3 DNA reads TGTGCCAGCAGCTCAACCCCAGGCACCGGGGAGCTGTTTTTT. This encodes CASSSTPGTGELFF.

The rearrangement uses TRBV11-1 and TRBJ2-1; the match to TRBD1 covers 12 bases. Germline lookup yields CDR1 SGHAT and CDR2 FQDESV (reference sequence). J was trimmed by 7 bases and V by 4 bases; bases with no gene match: 5. The CDR3 covers 15 residues. CDR3 in DNA: TGTGCCAGCAGCTCGGGACAGGGGGCGCGAAATGAGCAGTTCTTC. Its protein product is CASSSGQGARNEQFF.

V gene TRBV4-2 combines with J gene TRBJ1-2; D ambiguous. This CDR3 contains 15 residues. The germline V and J ends were trimmed by 6 bases and 4 bases, with 18 bases remaining between them. Germline assignment: CDR1 LGHNA and CDR2 YNFKEQ. CDR3 in amino acids: CASRSASEGSYGYTF. As DNA, the CDR3 is TGTGCCAGCAGGTCAGCGTCAGAAGGGAGCTATGGCTACACCTTC.

The gene calls are TRBV6-2 or TRBV6-3 and TRBJ2-3, with 9 bases matching TRBD1. V dropped 6 bases and J dropped 3; count of bases not matched to a gene: 10. The CDR3 totals 16 residues. Germline values: CDR1 MNHEY, CDR2 SVGEGT. DNA for the CDR3: TGTGCCAGCAGCTCCCTACAGGGGGCGGGTACAGATACGCAGTATTTT. Amino acids: CASSSLQGAGTDTQYF.

The rearrangement uses TRBV18 and TRBJ2-7; 7 nucleotides match TRBD2. Germline CDR1 is KGHSH and CDR2 is LQKENI. This CDR3 comprises 13 residues. Trimming cost V 4 bases and J 4 bases; bases outside gene matches: 4. The CDR3 DNA reads TGTGCCAGCTCACAGCGGGATGTTTACGAGCAGTACTTC. This gives the protein CASSQRDVYEQYF.

The chain has TRBV27 and TRBJ2-1, with 10 bases identical to TRBD1. CDR1 is MNHEY and CDR2 is SMNVEV in the germline V gene (reference sequence). This CDR3 spans 15 amino acids. Germline trimming cut 5 bases from V and 6 bases from J; bases unmatched to any gene: 7. CDR3 protein: CASSTRDRGLNEQFF. In nucleotides, the CDR3 is TGTGCCAGCAGTACCCGGGACAGGGGACTCAATGAGCAGTTCTTC.

The chain joins TRBV7-9 to TRBJ2-1, with D unclear. Germline V lookup: CDR1 SEHNR, CDR2 FQNEAQ (reference sequence). Trimming pared 5 bases from V and 7 bases from J, leaving 6 bases between. The CDR3 consists of 11 residues. CDR3 in amino acids: CASSPQNEQFF. In DNA, the CDR3 is TGTGCCAGCAGCCCACAGAATGAGCAGTTCTTC.